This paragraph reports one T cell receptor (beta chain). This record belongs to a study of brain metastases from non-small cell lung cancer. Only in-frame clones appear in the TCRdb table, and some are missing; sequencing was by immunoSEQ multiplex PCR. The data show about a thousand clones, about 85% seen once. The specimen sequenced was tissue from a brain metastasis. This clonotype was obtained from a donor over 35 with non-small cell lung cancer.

The CDR3 is CASSLPSLGNTIYF. The CDR3 nucleotides read TGTGCCAGCAGTTTACCCTCTCTAGGAAACACCATATATTTT. The chain uses TRBV28 and TRBJ1-3; D call uncertain. V gave up 2 bases and J gave up 4 bases, with 9 bases separating them. In germline, CDR1 is MDHEN, CDR2 SYDVKM. This CDR3 region has 14 residues.